The rows below give T cell receptor beta chains drawn from one sample of a study of blood T cell repertoires in COVID-19. Only in-frame clones appear in the TCRdb table, and some are missing; sequencing was by immunoSEQ multiplex PCR. Of 65,000 to 90,000 clones in the sample, almost 85% were seen once. Sequencing was performed on peripheral blood. The receptors here all came from a man aged 55 to 70 with acute or convalescent COVID-19. The CDR3 runs from the conserved cysteine through the conserved F or W. Each record gives: V gene, CDR3 protein.

V: TRBV5-1
CDR3: CASSPMRQGATDTQYF

V: TRBV25-1
CDR3: CASSGYYNEQFF

V: TRBV5-4
CDR3: CASSFDRGHSPLHF

V: TRBV28
CDR3: CASNPPGTGFMNTEAFF

V: TRBV2
CDR3: CASVGQGAYEQYF

V: TRBV5-4
CDR3: CASSLAGGARGYTF

V: TRBV28
CDR3: CASSPRGQLNQPQHF

V: TRBV7-9
CDR3: CASSIQGTIAYEQYF

V: TRBV30
CDR3: CAWTSRNEQFF

V: TRBV11-2
CDR3: CASSLSGQETQYF

V: TRBV7-6
CDR3: CASSGLAGLSSYEQYF

V: TRBV24-1
CDR3: CATSDSSLAGGDEQFF

V: TRBV19
CDR3: CASGTGGYEQYF

V: TRBV24-1
CDR3: CATSDGGRADETQYF

V: TRBV10-3
CDR3: CAISESTGGSGNTIYF